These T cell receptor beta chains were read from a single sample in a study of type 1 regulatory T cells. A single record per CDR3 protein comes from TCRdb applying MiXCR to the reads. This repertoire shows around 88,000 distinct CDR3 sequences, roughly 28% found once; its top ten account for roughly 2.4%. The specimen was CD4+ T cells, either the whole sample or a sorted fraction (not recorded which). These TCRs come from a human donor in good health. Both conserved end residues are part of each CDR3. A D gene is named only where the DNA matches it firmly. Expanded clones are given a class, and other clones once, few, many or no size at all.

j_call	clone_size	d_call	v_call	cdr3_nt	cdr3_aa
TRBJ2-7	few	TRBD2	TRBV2	TGTGCCAGCAGTGAAGCGTTGTGGCGGGGGAATGACTACGAGCAGTACTTC	CASSEALWRGNDYEQYF
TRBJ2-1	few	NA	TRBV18	TGTGCCAGCTCACCACGGGGGGACAATGAGCAGTTCTTC	CASSPRGDNEQFF
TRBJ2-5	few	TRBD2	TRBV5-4	TGTGCCAGCAGCCCACAGCCGGGACTAGCGGGAGAGACCCAGTACTTC	CASSPQPGLAGETQYF
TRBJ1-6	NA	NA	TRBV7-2	TGTGCCAGCAGCTACAGTAATTCACCCCTCCACTTT	CASSYSNSPLHF
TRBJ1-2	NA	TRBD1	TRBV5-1	TGCGCCAGCAGCATGGGACAGCCAGGCCATGGCTACACCTTC	CASSMGQPGHGYTF
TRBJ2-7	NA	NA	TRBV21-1	TGTGCCAGCAGCAATCGAGCGGGCTCCTCCTACGAGCAGTACTTC	CASSNRAGSSYEQYF
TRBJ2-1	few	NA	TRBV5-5	TGTGCCAGCAGCTTTGCAGACAATGAGCAGTTCTTC	CASSFADNEQFF
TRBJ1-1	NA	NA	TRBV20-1	TGCAGTGCTAGAGAGGGGGCGGCCGGGGCTTTCTTT	CSAREGAAGAFF
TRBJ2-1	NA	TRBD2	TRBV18	TGTGCCAGCTCACCACCCCTAGCGGGAGGGAACGATGAGCAGTTCTTC	CASSPPLAGGNDEQFF
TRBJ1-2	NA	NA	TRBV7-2	TGTGCCAGCAGCCCCGCAGGGAGCCGAGGCTACACCTTC	CASSPAGSRGYTF
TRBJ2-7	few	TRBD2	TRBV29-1	TGCAGCGTTTCTGGGGGGGACTACGAGCAGTACTTC	CSVSGGDYEQYF
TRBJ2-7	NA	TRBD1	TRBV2	TGTGCCAGCAGTCTACTGACAGGGGACGAGCAGTACTTC	CASSLLTGDEQYF
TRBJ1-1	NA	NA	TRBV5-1	TGCGCCAGCAGCTCGAGGACCTTGAGCACTGAAGCTTTCTTT	CASSSRTLSTEAFF
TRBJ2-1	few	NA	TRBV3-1	TGTGCCAGCAGCCAAGTAGACGGTTATCCTTCCTACAATGAGCAGTTCTTC	CASSQVDGYPSYNEQFF
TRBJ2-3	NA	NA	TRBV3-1	TGTGCCAGCAGCCAAGGCCTAGCCGCAGATACGCAGTATTTT	CASSQGLAADTQYF
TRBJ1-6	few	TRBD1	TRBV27	TGTGCCAGCAGTTTTGACAGGGGGAATTCACCCCTCCACTTT	CASSFDRGNSPLHF
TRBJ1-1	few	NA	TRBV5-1	TGCGCCAGCAGCTGGGGAATAGAGAACACTGAAGCTTTCTTT	CASSWGIENTEAFF
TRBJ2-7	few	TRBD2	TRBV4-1	TGCGCCAGCAGCCAGACTAGCGGGGGATTCTCCTACGAGCAGTACTTC	CASSQTSGGFSYEQYF
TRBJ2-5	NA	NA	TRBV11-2	TGTGCCAGCAGCTTAGATTGGTCGACGGGAATGGAGACCCAGTACTTC	CASSLDWSTGMETQYF
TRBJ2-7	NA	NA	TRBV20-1	TGCAGTGCTAGTTTGGTGAACATGGGCGAGCAGTACTTC	CSASLVNMGEQYF
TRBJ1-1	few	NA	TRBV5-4	TGTGCCAGCAGCTTCGCGGGGCAGGGAGCTGAAGCTTTCTTT	CASSFAGQGAEAFF
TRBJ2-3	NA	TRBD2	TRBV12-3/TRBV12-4	TGTGCCAGCAGTTTGAGAGCGGGAGGATGGGCAGATACGCAGTATTTT	CASSLRAGGWADTQYF
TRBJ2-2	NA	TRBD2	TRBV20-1	TGCAGTGCTAGGTCGGTAGCGGGACATTTGGCCGGGGAGCTGTTTTTT	CSARSVAGHLAGELFF
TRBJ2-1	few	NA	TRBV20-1	TGCAGTGCTAGACGGGGGACCAGCTCCTACAATGAGCAGTTCTTC	CSARRGTSSYNEQFF
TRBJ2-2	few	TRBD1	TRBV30	TGTGCCTGGAGTAGGGACAGGGGGCTGGTTTGGGCCGGGGAGCTGTTTTTT	CAWSRDRGLVWAGELFF
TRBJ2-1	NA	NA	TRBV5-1	TGCGCCAGCAGGGCCGGGACGGGCTCCTACAATGAGCAGTTCTTC	CASRAGTGSYNEQFF